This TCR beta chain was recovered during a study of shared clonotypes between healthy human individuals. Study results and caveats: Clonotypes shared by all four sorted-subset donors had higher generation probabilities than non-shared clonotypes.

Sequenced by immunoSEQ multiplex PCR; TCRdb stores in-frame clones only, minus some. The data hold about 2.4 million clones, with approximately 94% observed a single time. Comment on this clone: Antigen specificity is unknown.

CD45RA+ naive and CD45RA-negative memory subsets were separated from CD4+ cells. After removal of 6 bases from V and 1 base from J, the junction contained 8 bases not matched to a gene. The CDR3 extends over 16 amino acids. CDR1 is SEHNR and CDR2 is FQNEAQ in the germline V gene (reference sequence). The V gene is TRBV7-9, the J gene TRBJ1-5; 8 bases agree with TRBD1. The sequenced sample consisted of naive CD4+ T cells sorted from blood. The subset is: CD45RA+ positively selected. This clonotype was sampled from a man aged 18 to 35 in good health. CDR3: CASSASGQGSNQPQHF. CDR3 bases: TGTGCCAGCAGTGCTTCTGGACAGGGAAGCAATCAGCCCCAGCATTTT.